This T cell receptor beta chain is from a study of T cell responses to AZD1222 COVID-19 vaccine. V lost 3 bases and J 3 bases, leaving 16 bases between the germline ends. Germline CDR1 is DFQATT and CDR2 is SNEGSKA (reference sequence). This CDR3 has 15 amino acids. Whole-study results and caveats: Reports say nearly half of spike-specific TCRs go after unmutated variant regions. Females outnumbered males among donors, who were mostly white British; clonal diversity was possibly underestimated.

On this clone: The target antigen is unknown.

TCRdb's table, derived via immunoSEQ multiplex PCR, lists solely in-frame clones and lacks some. The profile covers about 75,000 clones, with 70% to 90% appearing a single time and roughly 10% taken by the ten largest. The TCR was taken from an adult who received the MenACWY meningococcal vaccine as a control. This chain links TRBV20-1 with TRBJ2-3; D may be TRBD1 (6 bases). The specimen was peripheral blood, collected 28 days after the second dose of the MenACWY control vaccine. The CDR3 loop reads CSASLMQGRTDTQYF. The DNA of the CDR3 is TGCAGTGCTAGTTTAATGCAGGGGCGGACAGATACGCAGTATTTT.